A single sample is the source of the 20 T cell receptor beta chains below, sequenced in a study of CD8 T cells in ankylosing spondylitis. TCRdb re-called the 5' RACE reads through MiXCR, storing one row per CDR3 protein. The sample consists of over 110,000 distinct CDR3 sequences, more than 7% of them appearing once. Sequenced material: synovial fluid, either unsorted or a sorted T cell fraction (not recorded which). The source of these receptors is a male donor with ankylosing spondylitis.

The table lists this clonotype with many counts. This chain links TRBV20-1 with TRBJ2-7, with 13 nucleotides matching TRBD2. Germline V gene data show CDR1 as DFQATT and CDR2 as SNEGSKA (reference sequence). V lost 5 bases, J lost 6 bases, and 7 bases stayed unmatched. The CDR3 runs to 14 residues. DNA for the CDR3: TGCAGTGCTCCACTAGCGGGAGGGAGCCGCGAGCAGTACTTC. This codes for CSAPLAGGSREQYF.

Remarks on this clonotype: This could be a read error, since a much larger clone is one nucleotide away. The V and J genes are TRBV5-6 and TRBJ2-7, with D tentatively TRBD2 (5 bases). This CDR3 is 16 amino acids long. Germline V gene sequence: CDR1 SGHDT, CDR2 YYEEEE. The CDR3 bases are TGTCCCAGCAGCTTGTCTGTTGCTACTAGACCCTACGAGCAGTACTTC. Translating it yields CPSSLSVATRPYEQYF.

This clonotype appeared many times. The chain carries TRBV7-9 and TRBJ2-1, with TRBD2 matching 8 bases. CDR3 length equals 16 residues. The V segment lost 2 bases and the J segment 2 bases; nucleotides outside the gene matches: 5. Germline V gene sequence: CDR1 SEHNR, CDR2 FQNEAQ (reference sequence). The CDR3 DNA is TGTGCCAGCAGCTTATGGTTAGCGGGGACCTACAATGAGCAGTTCTTC. It specifies CASSLWLAGTYNEQFF.

There are many counts of this clonotype. V usage is TRBV6-2 or TRBV6-3 and J usage is TRBJ2-7; the D is unclear. The V end lost 6 bases, the J end lost 3 bases, and 6 bases lay between the germline ends. This CDR3 is 11 amino acids long. Germline values: CDR1 MNHEY, CDR2 SVGEGT. The CDR3 loop reads CASSSYYEQYF. The CDR3 region has the DNA TGTGCCAGCAGCAGTTACTACGAGCAGTACTTC.

This clonotype was picked up a small number of times. The chain combines TRBV12-3 or TRBV12-4 with TRBJ2-3; TRBD1 agrees at 8 bases. V was pared by 5 bases and J by 5 bases, with 6 bases of the junction left unmatched. This CDR3 is 14 amino acids long. CDR3 loop: CASSKTGVEDTQYF. In DNA form, the CDR3 reads TGTGCCAGCAGTAAGACAGGGGTAGAAGATACGCAGTATTTT.

A remark on this clonotype: The junction and the germline gene differ at one end; a read error may be behind it. The V and J genes are TRBV20-1 and TRBJ1-2; perhaps TRBD1 as D (5 bases). Germline V lookup: CDR1 DFQATT, CDR2 SNEGSKA (reference sequence). The CDR3 has 16 residues. The CDR3 loop reads CCARIGPGRGVYGYTF. CDR3 sequence (DNA): TGCTGTGCTAGAATAGGGCCGGGACGGGGAGTGTATGGCTACACCTTC.

This clonotype was detected a few times. The chain carries TRBV29-1 and TRBJ2-7; D may be TRBD1 or TRBD2 (6 bases each). V was clipped by 7 bases and J by 1 base, with 11 bases between them. The CDR3 contains 12 residues. Germline V CDR1 and CDR2: SQVTM, ANQGSEA. CDR3 in DNA: TGCAGCGCTACAGGGAGGTCCTACGAGCAGTACTTC. It yields the protein CSATGRSYEQYF.

This clonotype was found a few times. The chain combines TRBV9 with TRBJ2-3; 8 nucleotides agree with TRBD2. After removal of 4 bases from V and 0 bases from J, the junction contained 7 bases not matched to a gene. Germline V gene lookup returns CDR1 SGDLS and CDR2 YYNGEE. The CDR3 runs to 16 residues. The CDR3 region has the DNA TGTGCCAGCAGCTTGTTAGCGGGGCCTAGCACAGATACGCAGTATTTT. This translates into CASSLLAGPSTDTQYF.

This clonotype appeared a few times. The V gene is TRBV5-1, the J gene TRBJ1-1; a weak D match, TRBD1 (6 bases). Germline CDR1 is SGHRS and CDR2 is YFSETQ. V was clipped by 3 bases and J by 2 bases, with 11 bases between them. CDR3 length equals 14 residues. The CDR3, as DNA: TGCGCCAGCAGCTCCGGACAGTCAAACACTGAAGCTTTCTTT. Its translation: CASSSGQSNTEAFF.

The sample holds many counts of this clonotype. The J gene is TRBJ2-5, the V gene TRBV20-1, with D maybe TRBD1 (6 bases). Germline lookup yields CDR1 DFQATT and CDR2 SNEGSKA (reference sequence). V was trimmed by 5 bases and J by 4 bases, leaving 14 bases between them. The CDR3 contains 13 residues. CDR3 DNA: TGCAGTGCTTTTATCAGGGGCGGAGAGACCCAGTACTTC. Its protein product is CSAFIRGGETQYF.

The chain combines TRBV5-1 with TRBJ2-1; D gene unclear. The CDR3 runs to 14 residues. Germline CDR1 and CDR2: SGHRS and YFSETQ. Trimming took off 6 bases at V and 3 bases at J, with 13 bases between the two ends. The chain's CDR3 is CASIPTPDYNEQFF. The CDR3 DNA reads as TGCGCCAGCATACCGACACCCGACTACAATGAGCAGTTCTTC.

The genes are TRBV20-1 and TRBJ1-1; D not resolved. Germline V gene sequence: CDR1 DFQATT, CDR2 SNEGSKA (reference sequence). V lost 3 bases and J 1 base, leaving 12 bases between the germline ends. The length of the CDR3 is 14 residues. This chain's CDR3 is CSASSLDKNTEAFF. The CDR3 DNA reads TGCAGTGCTAGCTCCCTGGATAAGAACACTGAAGCTTTCTTT.

This clonotype was detected ten times or more. This chain joins TRBV7-2 and TRBJ1-6; D is possibly TRBD1 (5 bases). CDR1 is SGHTA and CDR2 is FQGNSA in the germline V gene. Trimming shortened V by 4 bases and J by 1 base, and 11 bases separated the two germline ends. The CDR3 contains 16 residues. The CDR3 reads CASSWSGSSYNSPLHF. The CDR3 DNA reads TGTGCCAGCAGCTGGTCAGGGAGTTCCTATAATTCACCCCTCCACTTT. Full variable domain (rest looked up from reference TRBV7-2 and TRBJ1-6): GAGVSQSPSNKVTEKGKDVELRCDPISGHTALYWYRQSLGQGLEFLIYFQGNSAPDKSGLPSDRFSAERTGGSVSTLTIQRTQQEDSAVYLCASSWSGSSYNSPLHFGNGTRLTVT.

This clonotype was detected ten times or more. The chain employs TRBV5-1 and TRBJ2-3; weak D call: TRBD2 (6 bases). The V gene's germline CDR1 is SGHRS and CDR2 YFSETQ. The CDR3 runs to 15 residues. The germline V and J ends were trimmed by 5 bases and 2 bases, with 15 bases remaining between them. This CDR3 is CASRDSGISTDTQYF. The CDR3 nucleotides read TGCGCCAGCAGAGATAGCGGTATCTCCACAGATACGCAGTATTTT.

This clonotype was detected ten times or more. The V and J genes are TRBV20-1 and TRBJ1-5, with D perhaps matching TRBD1 (5 bases). V was shortened by 3 bases and J by 2 bases, with 11 bases between the two germline ends. CDR3 length: 14 amino acids. Looked up from germline, CDR1 is DFQATT and CDR2 is SNEGSKA (reference sequence). The CDR3 DNA reads as TGCAGTGCTAGGGGAGGGGCTGGCAATCAGCCCCAGCATTTT. It specifies CSARGGAGNQPQHF.

The table lists this clonotype with many counts. The chain combines TRBV10-3 with TRBJ1-1, with 11 positions matching TRBD1. In germline, CDR1 is ENHRY, CDR2 SYGVKD. The V gene end was trimmed by 6 bases and the J gene end by 4 bases; junction bases not matched to a gene: 1. This CDR3 comprises 13 residues. The CDR3: CAISGTGGTEAFF. The CDR3 DNA reads TGTGCCATCAGCGGGACAGGGGGCACTGAAGCTTTCTTT.

This clonotype was observed at least ten times. V usage is TRBV20-1 and J usage is TRBJ1-1; D is uncertain. The V gene lost 4 bases and the J gene lost 1 base, with 13 bases spanning the gap. The CDR3 contains 14 residues. Germline V gives CDR1 DFQATT, CDR2 SNEGSKA (reference sequence). The CDR3 region is CSATIPPRNTEAFF. CDR3 bases: TGCAGTGCTACAATACCCCCCCGGAACACTGAAGCTTTCTTT.

In its sample, this clonotype was seen a few times. The rearrangement links TRBV25-1 to TRBJ1-3, with D uncertain. Trimming cost V 2 bases and J 0 bases, with 5 bases left between them. This CDR3 has 14 residues. CDR1 MGHDK and CDR2 SYGVNS come from the germline V gene. CDR3 DNA sequence: TGTGCCAGCAGTGAAGTAGGCTCTGGAAACACCATATATTTT. This translates into CASSEVGSGNTIYF.

The CDR3 DNA reads TGTGCCAGCTCACCAACCCCAGGGGCGAACTATGGCTACACCTTC. This encodes CASSPTPGANYGYTF. The J gene is TRBJ1-2, the V gene TRBV18; D is perhaps TRBD1 (6 bases). The length of the CDR3 is 15 residues. Between the trimmed V and J ends, which lost 2 bases and 2 bases, there was a span of 12 bases. Germline CDR1 KGHSH, CDR2 LQKENI. The entire variable domain, with the rest obtained from reference TRBV18 and TRBJ1-2, is as follows: NAGVMQNPRHLVRRRGQEARLRCSPMKGHSHVYWYRQLPEEGLKFMVYLQKENIIDESGMPKERFSAEFPKEGPSILRIQQVVRGDSAAYFCASSPTPGANYGYTFGSGTRLTVV.

The chain has TRBV27 and TRBJ2-1; possibly TRBD2 for D (5 bases). Germline V gene lookup returns CDR1 MNHEY and CDR2 SMNVEV (reference sequence). Trimming stripped 6 bases from V and 6 bases from J, with 9 bases between. The CDR3 loop spans 12 amino acids. This CDR3 is CASRGEGNEQFF. Written as DNA, the CDR3 is TGTGCCAGCAGGGGAGAGGGCAATGAGCAGTTCTTC.